This T cell receptor (beta chain) originates from a study of blood T cell repertoires in COVID-19. Study-level information: Sample material is recorded as cDNA or gDNA derived from T cells, B-cell-depleted T cells, or PBMCs.

Original processing notes: The authors estimated nucleated cell counts from reference gene primer amplification. The data were produced by immunoSEQ multiplex PCR, yet TCRdb's version contains in-frame clones alone and is incomplete. The V and J calls and clone size are taken from that table; D and trimming were inferred from the DNA. This table has 150,000 or so clones, 84% appearing once. The germline gives CDR1 LGHNA, CDR2 YNFKEQ. V lost 0 bases, J lost 8 bases, and 7 bases lay in between. The CDR3 has 12 amino acids. This clonotype was obtained from a human donor in a cohort sampled during active COVID-19. Sequenced: peripheral blood. This chain links TRBV4-2 with TRBJ1-2; no definite D call. CDR3 nucleotide sequence: TGTGCCAGCAGCCAAGAGAGGTTGGGCTACACCTTC. Its protein is CASSQERLGYTF.